This T cell receptor (beta chain) was identified during a study of identical twins. The CDR3 totals 15 residues. Losses at the gene ends were 3 bases for V and 12 bases for J; bases not matched to a gene: 14. The V gene's germline CDR1 is KGHSH and CDR2 LQKENI. TCRdb recomputed calls from the 5' RACE reads with MiXCR, one row per CDR3 protein. The sample yields about 340,000 distinct CDR3 sequences, approximately 13% seen once. The sample was also linked to a second study, of yellow fever vaccine responses in identical twins.

The chain links TRBV18 to TRBJ2-1, with TRBD2 identical over 7 bases. The sequence came from a young woman in good health. Sequences were obtained from CD8+ T cells sorted from blood. CDR3 sequence: CASSPRQDASGWQFF. CDR3 DNA: TGTGCCAGCTCACCTAGGCAGGATGCTAGCGGTTGGCAGTTCTTC.